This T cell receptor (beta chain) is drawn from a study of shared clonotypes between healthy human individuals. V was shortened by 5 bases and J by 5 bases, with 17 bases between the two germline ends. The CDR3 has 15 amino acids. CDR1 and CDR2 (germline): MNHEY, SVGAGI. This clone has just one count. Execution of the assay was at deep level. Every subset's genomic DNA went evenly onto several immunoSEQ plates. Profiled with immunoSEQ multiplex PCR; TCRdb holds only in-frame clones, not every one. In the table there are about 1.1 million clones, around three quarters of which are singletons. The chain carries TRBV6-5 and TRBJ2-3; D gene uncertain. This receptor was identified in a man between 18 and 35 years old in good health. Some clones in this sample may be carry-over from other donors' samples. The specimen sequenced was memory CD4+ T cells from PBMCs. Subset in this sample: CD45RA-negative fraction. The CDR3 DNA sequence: TGTGCCAGCAGTATGGGCAGGTTGAGTAGAGATACGCAGTATTTT. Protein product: CASSMGRLSRDTQYF.